Included here is one TCR beta chain sequence, with context. Its antigen is currently not known. The input lacks base qualities; no much larger clone sits a single base away. This sample is part of a study of blood T cell repertoires in COVID-19 (TCRdb year 2020). Study-wide context: Samples covering the acute and convalescent phases of COVID-19 were provided by collaborators in the United States, Italy and Spain. The material from the prospective study consisted of cDNA or gDNA derived from T cells, B-cell-depleted T cells, or PBMCs. Subjects who had been exposed to COVID-19, were actively infected with it, or had recovered from it provided the deeply sampled blood TCRbeta repertoires that made up the dataset. The repertoires were released in a freely available public database meant as a resource for research on the immune response to SARS-CoV-2. The samples were drawn from the first 160 participants of the ongoing ImmuneRACE study and from over a thousand subjects provided by 6 global collaborators. Nearly every sample came with metadata listing a de-identified subject ID, COVID-19 status, age in years and sex. Where available, HLA class I and class II types were taken from metadata supplied by the sample provider and were not determined by assay-based typing. The full study reports these points: How much clinical and demographic metadata was included differed by source and by participant, and the metadata was provided uncurated.

V is reduced by 2 bases and J by 3 bases, leaving a spacing of 10 bases between them. Counted from cysteine to phenylalanine, this CDR3 has 14 amino acids. The DNA shown is the 42-base CDR3, in frame from base 1. CDR1 and CDR2, looked up from the germline V gene, are MNHEY and SVGAGI. TCRbeta CDR3 regions were amplified from genomic DNA using the immunoSEQ Assay, a bias-controlled multiplex PCR. Per the authors' processing: Within the assay, amplification of reference gene primers was used to estimate how many nucleated cells each sample contained. To quantify the absolute abundance of each unique TCRbeta CDR3 rearrangement, sequence reads were collapsed and filtered. For each sample, productive Simpson clonality was calculated as the square root of Simpson's diversity index over productive rearrangements. This immuneACCESS table, as held by TCRdb, lists in-frame sequences with V and J called but not all clones. Of the missing ones, under half trace to an unresolved V gene in checked studies; the others have no known cause. That table furnishes V, J and clone size, whereas the DNA furnished D and trimming. This sample gives about 170,000 clones in total; around four fifths of them show up just once. The top ten clones comprise around 4.3% of the sample.

Participants in the prospective study were aged roughly 18 to 100 years, lived in 20 to 25 United States geographic areas, and enrolled through a virtual design. In the prospective study, participants were assigned to cohorts based on the clinical history participants reported in a screening survey and a study questionnaire. ImmuneRACE Cohort 3 recovered participants were defined by two consecutive negative NP/OP PCR tests, healthcare professional clearance, or symptom resolution. In the prospective study, mobile phlebotomists collected whole blood, serum and a nasopharyngeal or oropharyngeal swab from each participant. Over a 2-month period, participants in the prospective study had the option of providing additional blood draws and questionnaires. Prospective study blood samples were shipped either frozen or at room temperature before DNA extraction.

The sequence derives from a woman aged 45-59 years who had recovered from COVID-19. The sequencing sample was made of PBMCs or T cells enriched from blood (not recorded which). The sequence is built from TRBV6-5 and TRBJ1-2; TRBD1 is a weak D gene call, 5 bases matching. The CDR3 protein: CASSYGAGYYGYTF. The DNA sequence reads TGTGCCAGCAGTTACGGGGCGGGATACTATGGCTACACCTTC.